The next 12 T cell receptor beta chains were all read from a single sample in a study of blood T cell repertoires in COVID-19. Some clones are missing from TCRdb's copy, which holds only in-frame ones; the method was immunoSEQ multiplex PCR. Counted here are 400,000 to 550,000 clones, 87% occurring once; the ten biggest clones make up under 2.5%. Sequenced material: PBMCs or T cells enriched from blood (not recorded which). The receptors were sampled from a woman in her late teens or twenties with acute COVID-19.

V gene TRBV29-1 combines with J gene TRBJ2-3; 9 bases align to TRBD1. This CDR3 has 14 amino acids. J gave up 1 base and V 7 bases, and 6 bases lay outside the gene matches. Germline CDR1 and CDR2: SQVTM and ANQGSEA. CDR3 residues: CSARDRAGTDTQYF. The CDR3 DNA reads TGCAGCGCCAGGGACAGGGCAGGCACAGATACGCAGTATTTT.

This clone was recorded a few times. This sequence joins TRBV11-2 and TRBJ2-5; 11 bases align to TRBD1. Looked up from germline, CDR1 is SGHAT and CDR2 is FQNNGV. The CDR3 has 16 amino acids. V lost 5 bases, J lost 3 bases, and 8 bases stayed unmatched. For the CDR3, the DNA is TGTGCCAGCAGCCGACCTCGGGACAGGGGGAAAGAGACCCAGTACTTC. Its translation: CASSRPRDRGKETQYF.

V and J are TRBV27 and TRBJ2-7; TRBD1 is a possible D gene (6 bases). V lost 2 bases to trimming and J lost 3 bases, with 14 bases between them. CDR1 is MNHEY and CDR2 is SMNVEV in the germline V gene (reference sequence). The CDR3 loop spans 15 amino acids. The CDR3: CASSLNGQLSYEQYF. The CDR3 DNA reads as TGTGCCAGCAGTTTAAACGGACAGCTAAGCTACGAGCAGTACTTC.

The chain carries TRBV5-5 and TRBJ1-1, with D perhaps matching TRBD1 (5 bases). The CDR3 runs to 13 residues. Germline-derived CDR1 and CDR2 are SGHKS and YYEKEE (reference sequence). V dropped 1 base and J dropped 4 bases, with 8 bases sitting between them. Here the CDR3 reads CASSLKGVTEAFF. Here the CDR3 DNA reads TGTGCCAGCAGCTTGAAAGGGGTCACTGAAGCTTTCTTT.

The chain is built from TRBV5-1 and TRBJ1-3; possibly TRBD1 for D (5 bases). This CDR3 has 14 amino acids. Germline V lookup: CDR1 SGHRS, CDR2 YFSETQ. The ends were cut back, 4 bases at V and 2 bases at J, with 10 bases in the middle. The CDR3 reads CASSRGIAGNTIYF. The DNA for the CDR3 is TGCGCCAGCAGCCGGGGGATAGCTGGAAACACCATATATTTT.

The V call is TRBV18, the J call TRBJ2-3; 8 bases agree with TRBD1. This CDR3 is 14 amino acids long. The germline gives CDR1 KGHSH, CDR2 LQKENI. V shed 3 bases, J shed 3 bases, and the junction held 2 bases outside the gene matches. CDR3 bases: TGTGCCAGCTCACCCGGACAGGGAACAGATACGCAGTATTTT. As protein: CASSPGQGTDTQYF.

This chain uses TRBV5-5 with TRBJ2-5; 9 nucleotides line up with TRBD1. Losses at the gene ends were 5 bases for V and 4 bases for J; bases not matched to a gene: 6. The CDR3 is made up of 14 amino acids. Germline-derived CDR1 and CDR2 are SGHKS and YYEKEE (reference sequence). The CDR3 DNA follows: TGTGCCAGCAGGGCTGGGACAGGGAGAGAGACCCAGTACTTC. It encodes CASRAGTGRETQYF.

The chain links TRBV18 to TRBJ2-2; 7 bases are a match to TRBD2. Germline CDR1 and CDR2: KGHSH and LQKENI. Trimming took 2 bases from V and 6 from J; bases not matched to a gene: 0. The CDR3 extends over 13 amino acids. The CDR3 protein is CASSPTSAGELFF. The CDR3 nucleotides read TGTGCCAGCTCACCAACTAGCGCCGGGGAGCTGTTTTTT.

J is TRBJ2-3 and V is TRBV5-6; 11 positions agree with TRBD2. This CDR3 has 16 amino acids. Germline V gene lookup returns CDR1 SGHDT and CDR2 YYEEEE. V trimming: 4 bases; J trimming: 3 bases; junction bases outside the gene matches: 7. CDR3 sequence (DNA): TGTGCCAGCAGCCCGCAAGGGACTAGCGGTACAGATACGCAGTATTTT. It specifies CASSPQGTSGTDTQYF.

CDR3 in DNA: TGTGCCAGTAGTAGAGGGGGTGGAGGAGAGACCCAGTACTTC. Encoded protein: CASSRGGGGETQYF. The rearrangement links TRBV19 to TRBJ2-5, with TRBD1 as a possible D gene (6 bases). CDR1 is LNHDA and CDR2 is SQIVND in the germline V gene (reference sequence). V was pared by 4 bases and J by 4 bases, with 13 bases between. The CDR3 loop spans 14 amino acids.

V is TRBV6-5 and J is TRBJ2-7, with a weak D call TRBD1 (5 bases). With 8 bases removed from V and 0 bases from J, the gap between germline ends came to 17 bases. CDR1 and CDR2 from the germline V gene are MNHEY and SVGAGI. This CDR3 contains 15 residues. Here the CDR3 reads CASRMTAELSYEQYF. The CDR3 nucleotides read TGTGCCAGCCGAATGACAGCTGAACTCTCCTACGAGCAGTACTTC.

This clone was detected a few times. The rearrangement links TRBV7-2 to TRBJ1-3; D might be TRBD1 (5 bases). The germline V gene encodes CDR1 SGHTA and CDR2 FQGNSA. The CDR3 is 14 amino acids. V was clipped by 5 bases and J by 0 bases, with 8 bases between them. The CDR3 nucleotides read TGTGCCAGCAGCGCAGGGAACTCTGGAAACACCATATATTTT. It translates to CASSAGNSGNTIYF.